Shown below are 24 T cell receptor beta chains from a single sample sequenced in a study of T-cell reconstitution after alpha-beta-depleted transplantation in children. Library preparation (for TCRbeta) was performed with unique molecular identifiers. MiXCR was run by TCRdb on the PCR reads, yielding one entry per CDR3 protein. The sample holds about 540,000 distinct CDR3 sequences, 15% to 20% seen once. Sequenced material: PBMCs from the stem cell graft donor, taken from the stem cell graft. All receptors derive from a human donor who donated a stem cell graft to a child with acute lymphoblastic leukemia.

This clonotype has more than one count but fewer than ten. V usage is TRBV3-1 and J usage is TRBJ2-1, with TRBD2 matching 10 bases. Germline assignment: CDR1 LGHDT and CDR2 YNNKEL (reference sequence). The CDR3 runs to 16 residues. Trimming took 1 base from V and 7 from J; bases not matched to a gene: 7. The DNA for the CDR3 is TGTGCCAGCAGCCAAGTATCTAGCGGGAGTAGTAATGAGCAGTTCTTC. Translation: CASSQVSSGSSNEQFF.

This rearrangement joins TRBV25-1 to TRBJ1-2, with D tentatively TRBD1 (5 bases). Germline-derived CDR1 and CDR2 are MGHDK and SYGVNS. The CDR3 contains 13 residues. V dropped 6 bases and J dropped 8 bases, with 16 bases sitting between them. The CDR3 DNA is TGTGCCAGCAGCCCTCGGGGGGAAGTAGGCTACACCTTC. Amino acids: CASSPRGEVGYTF.

V gene TRBV5-1 combines with J gene TRBJ1-2; possibly TRBD1 for D (5 bases). V lost 1 base, J lost 8 bases, and 12 bases lay in between. The germline CDR1 and CDR2 sequences are SGHRS and YFSETQ. The CDR3 totals 13 residues. The CDR3 loop is CASSLQGLEGYTF. The CDR3 DNA sequence: TGCGCCAGCAGCTTGCAGGGCCTGGAGGGCTACACCTTC.

This clonotype has just a few counts. In DNA, the CDR3 is TGCAGTGCTAGTGCGGGAGGAGAGACCCAGTACTTC. Translation: CSASAGGETQYF. V usage is TRBV20-1 and J usage is TRBJ2-5; 8 bases line up with TRBD2. Germline lookup yields CDR1 DFQATT and CDR2 SNEGSKA (reference sequence). The junction had 1 base not matched to a gene; V was cut back by 3 bases and J by 4 bases. The CDR3 spans 12 residues.

V is TRBV5-1 and J is TRBJ1-2; 8 nucleotides line up with TRBD1. J was trimmed by 6 bases and V by 4 bases; bases with no gene match: 8. The CDR3 sequence is 14 residues long. The germline gives CDR1 SGHRS, CDR2 YFSETQ. For the CDR3, the DNA is TGCGCCAGCAGCCTTTGGACAGGGTTGGATGGCTACACCTTC. Residues: CASSLWTGLDGYTF.

The chain has TRBV2 and TRBJ2-3; 7 bases fit TRBD2. CDR1 SNHLY and CDR2 FYNNEI come from the germline V gene. Germline trimming cut 4 bases from V and 1 base from J; bases unmatched to any gene: 8. This CDR3 contains 16 residues. CDR3 residues: CASSGRLAHRTDTQYF. Written as DNA, the CDR3 is TGTGCCAGCAGTGGCAGACTAGCACACCGCACAGATACGCAGTATTTT.

V is TRBV20-1 and J is TRBJ2-7, with 8 bases that match TRBD2. Germline trimming cut 3 bases from V and 4 bases from J; bases unmatched to any gene: 17. The CDR3 runs to 17 residues. Germline lookup yields CDR1 DFQATT and CDR2 SNEGSKA (reference sequence). The CDR3 here is CSASMHPGGPKSYEQYF. For the CDR3, the DNA is TGCAGTGCTAGCATGCACCCGGGGGGGCCTAAAAGTTACGAGCAGTACTTC.

The chain is built from TRBV24-1 and TRBJ2-1; a possible D gene is TRBD1 (6 bases). V was clipped by 9 bases and J by 7 bases, with 18 bases between them. The CDR3 length is 14 residues. The germline V gene has CDR1 KGHDR and CDR2 SFDVKD. As DNA, the CDR3 is TGTGCCACCGGGTCTACAGGGCTGGGGAATGAGCAGTTCTTC. The encoded protein is CATGSTGLGNEQFF.

This clonotype came up a few times. The V call is TRBV15, the J call TRBJ2-3; D unclear. V shed 0 bases and J shed 3 bases, with 10 bases lying between them. In germline, CDR1 is LNHNV, CDR2 YYDKDF (reference sequence). This CDR3 is 15 amino acids long. CDR3 nucleotides: TGTGCCACCAGCAGAGAGGCTAAAGGGACAGATACGCAGTATTTT. Amino acids: CATSREAKGTDTQYF.

There are a few counts of this clonotype. This chain connects TRBV6-5 to TRBJ2-7; possible D gene TRBD1, 6 bases. V was trimmed by 4 bases and J by 5 bases, leaving 15 bases between them. The germline V gene encodes CDR1 MNHEY and CDR2 SVGAGI. The CDR3 extends over 14 amino acids. CDR3 region: CASSLYRDTDEQYF. The DNA for the CDR3 is TGTGCCAGCAGTTTGTACAGGGATACGGACGAGCAGTACTTC.

The chain carries TRBV10-3 and TRBJ2-7; 8 nucleotides agree with TRBD1. The CDR3 spans 18 residues. Germline V gene sequence: CDR1 ENHRY, CDR2 SYGVKD. The junction had 23 bases not matched to a gene; V was cut back by 10 bases and J by 3 bases. The CDR3 nucleotides read TGTGCCACTTCCCAAGTTCCACCGGGGACAGGATACTACTACGAGCAGTACTTC. This codes for CATSQVPPGTGYYYEQYF.

This clonotype was counted only a few times. The chain employs TRBV5-1 and TRBJ1-1; the D is unclear. In germline, CDR1 is SGHRS, CDR2 YFSETQ. V lost 1 base to trimming and J lost 3 bases, with 16 bases between them. The CDR3 length is 16 residues. CDR3 protein: CASSLKRPPNYTEAFF. CDR3 bases: TGCGCCAGCAGCTTGAAAAGGCCGCCAAACTACACTGAAGCTTTCTTT. Based on the CDR3 plus reference TRBV5-1 and TRBJ1-1, the full variable domain is KAGVTQTPRYLIKTRGQQVTLSCSPISGHRSVSWYQQTPGQGLQFLFEYFSETQRNKGNFPGRFSGRQFSNSRSEMNVSTLELGDSALYLCASSLKRPPNYTEAFFGQGTRLTVV.

CDR3: CSADGAGGRSYEQYF. Written as DNA, the CDR3 is TGCAGTGCTGACGGAGCGGGAGGGCGGTCCTACGAGCAGTACTTC. The chain carries TRBV20-1 and TRBJ2-7; TRBD2 aligns across 10 bases. Germline CDR1 reads DFQATT; CDR2 reads SNEGSKA (reference sequence). CDR3 length: 15 residues. The V and J ends lost 5 bases and 1 base, in that order; junction bases with no gene match: 8.

The rearrangement joins TRBV3-1 to TRBJ2-1; possibly TRBD2 for D (6 bases). Per germline, CDR1 LGHDT and CDR2 YNNKEL (reference sequence). The V end lost 0 bases, the J end lost 5 bases, and 20 bases lay between the germline ends. This CDR3 contains 18 residues. CDR3 in DNA: TGTGCCAGCAGCCAAGAGGTAGCGCAGGCGGGGTCTCACAATGAGCAGTTCTTC. Translated, it gives CASSQEVAQAGSHNEQFF.

There are a few counts of this clonotype. The chain joins TRBV12-3 or TRBV12-4 to TRBJ1-1; 9 bases are a match to TRBD1. The length of the CDR3 is 17 residues. The V and J ends lost 5 bases and 1 base, in that order; junction bases with no gene match: 11. The CDR3 sequence is CASSPGQGNVGNTEAFF. The CDR3 nucleotides are TGTGCCAGCAGTCCGGGACAGGGCAACGTCGGGAACACTGAAGCTTTCTTT.

This clonotype was seen more than once but under ten times. This chain uses TRBV12-5 with TRBJ1-5; D is unresolved. Germline CDR1 is LGHNT and CDR2 is FRNRAP. This CDR3 region has 18 residues. Trimming took 3 bases from V and 1 from J, leaving 19 bases between them. CDR3 amino acids: CASGFELGPKRSNQPQHF. CDR3 bases: TGTGCTAGTGGTTTTGAACTTGGACCGAAACGAAGCAATCAGCCCCAGCATTTT.

The gene calls are TRBV5-1 and TRBJ2-4; perhaps D is TRBD1 or TRBD2 (5 bases each). Trimming removed 4 bases from V and 5 bases from J, with 10 bases in between. The CDR3 sequence is 13 residues long. Germline CDR1 and CDR2: SGHRS and YFSETQ. In DNA form, the CDR3 reads TGCGCCAGCAGCGCCGGGGCGGAAAACATTCAGTACTTC. It is translated as CASSAGAENIQYF. The complete variable domain, with remaining parts taken from reference TRBV5-1 and TRBJ2-4, reads KAGVTQTPRYLIKTRGQQVTLSCSPISGHRSVSWYQQTPGQGLQFLFEYFSETQRNKGNFPGRFSGRQFSNSRSEMNVSTLELGDSALYLCASSAGAENIQYFGAGTRLSVL.

This clonotype has more than one count but fewer than ten. The chain recombines TRBV7-9 with TRBJ2-3, with 9 bases aligning to TRBD2. Germline V gives CDR1 SEHNR, CDR2 FQNEAQ (reference sequence). CDR3 length equals 14 residues. With V trimmed by 5 bases and J by 14 bases, 14 bases remained unmatched. The CDR3: CASSPAPAGTSLYF. The DNA for the CDR3 is TGTGCCAGCAGCCCTGCTCCCGCCGGGACTAGCTTGTATTTT.

This clonotype was recorded a few times. The rearrangement uses TRBV3-1 and TRBJ2-7; 15 bases are a match to TRBD2. Germline V gene lookup returns CDR1 LGHDT and CDR2 YNNKEL (reference sequence). The V segment lost 4 bases and the J segment 2 bases; nucleotides outside the gene matches: 9. The CDR3 has 18 amino acids. The CDR3 sequence is CASSPGLAGGDMPYEQYF. CDR3 in DNA: TGTGCCAGCAGCCCGGGACTAGCGGGAGGAGACATGCCCTACGAGCAGTACTTC.

This sequence joins TRBV29-1 and TRBJ2-1, with D perhaps given as TRBD1 or TRBD2 (5 bases each). V was cut by 1 base and J by 4 bases, with 17 bases left in between. Germline V gene sequence: CDR1 SQVTM, CDR2 ANQGSEA. The CDR3 extends over 16 amino acids. The CDR3 loop reads CSVEGGRDGEYNEQFF. The CDR3 region has the DNA TGCAGCGTTGAAGGCGGACGGGACGGGGAGTACAATGAGCAGTTCTTC.

V usage is TRBV20-1 and J usage is TRBJ2-3; 7 bases match TRBD2. The CDR3 totals 17 residues. The ends lost 0 bases at V and 2 bases at J; junction bases unmatched: 11. Germline CDR1 reads DFQATT; CDR2 reads SNEGSKA (reference sequence). CDR3 residues: CSARDWGGGAPTDTQYF. CDR3 sequence (DNA): TGCAGTGCTAGAGACTGGGGGGGAGGGGCCCCCACAGATACGCAGTATTTT.

The rearrangement links TRBV9 to TRBJ1-2; D remains unclear. Germline CDR1 reads SGDLS; CDR2 reads YYNGEE. The CDR3 is 15 amino acids. Trimming left V 0 bases short and J 5 bases short, with 14 bases between. CDR3 amino acids: CASSVAAVSGYGYTF. The DNA for the CDR3 is TGTGCCAGCAGCGTAGCTGCGGTGTCTGGATATGGCTACACCTTC.

This clonotype was picked up a small number of times. This chain joins TRBV5-5 and TRBJ1-5; D is ambiguous. CDR3 size: 13 residues. Trimming removed 1 base at V and 7 bases at J, with 9 bases between. Germline CDR1 SGHKS, CDR2 YYEKEE (reference sequence). The CDR3 DNA sequence: TGTGCCAGCAGCTTGACGGCGAACCAGCCCCAGCATTTT. Its translation is CASSLTANQPQHF. Full variable domain (outside the CDR3, taken from reference TRBV5-5 and TRBJ1-5): DAGVTQSPTHLIKTRGQQVTLRCSPISGHKSVSWYQQVLGQGPQFIFQYYEKEERGRGNFPDRFSARQFPNYSSELNVNALLLGDSALYLCASSLTANQPQHFGDGTRLSIL.

This chain joins TRBV7-9 and TRBJ2-5; tentative D call: TRBD2 (6 bases). The CDR3 has 16 amino acids. V lost 5 bases and J 4 bases, leaving 20 bases between the germline ends. In germline, CDR1 is SEHNR, CDR2 FQNEAQ (reference sequence). The CDR3 loop reads CASSDGWRGGPETQYF. The CDR3, as DNA: TGTGCCAGCAGCGACGGGTGGCGGGGAGGACCAGAGACCCAGTACTTC. The full variable domain, its missing parts supplied by reference TRBV7-9 and TRBJ2-5, is DTGVSQNPRHKITKRGQNVTFRCDPISEHNRLYWYRQTLGQGPEFLTYFQNEAQLEKSRLLSDRFSAERPKGSFSTLEIQRTEQGDSAMYLCASSDGWRGGPETQYFGPGTRLLVL.